This T cell receptor (beta chain) is from a study of metastatic and nonmetastatic thyroid tumors. TCRdb used MiXCR to call clones anew from the PCR reads. The table has around 20,000 clones, about 31% seen once; the top ten hold about 20%. Nobody among the patients had been given any treatment before thyroid surgery. The CDR3 spans 18 residues. V shed 4 bases and J 0 bases; nucleotides not matched to a gene: 9. Germline loops: CDR1 SGHVS, CDR2 FNYEAQ. This clone has ten or more counts. V and J are TRBV7-6 and TRBJ2-2, with 9 positions matching TRBD2. This TCR came from a female donor with papillary thyroid cancer or a benign thyroid nodule (not recorded which). Some clones in this sample may be carry-over from other donors' samples. The source material was adjacent normal tissue. The CDR3 reads CASSSLSGGSANTGELFF. The CDR3 bases are TGTGCCAGCAGCTCCCTAAGCGGGGGGTCCGCGAACACCGGGGAGCTGTTTTTT. Based on the CDR3 plus reference TRBV7-6 and TRBJ2-2, the full variable domain is GAGVSQSPRYKVTKRGQDVALRCDPISGHVSLYWYRQALGQGPEFLTYFNYEAQQDKSGLPNDRFSAERPEGSISTLTIQRTEQRDSAMYRCASSSLSGGSANTGELFFGEGSRLTVL.